Below, 13 T cell receptor beta chains from the same sample are listed, as sequenced in a study of blood T cell repertoires in COVID-19. TCRdb's table, derived via immunoSEQ multiplex PCR, lists solely in-frame clones and lacks some. This sample yields 400,000 or so clones, of which approximately 90% are seen a single time; 1.5% to 1.9% belongs to the top ten. The sequenced sample consisted of peripheral blood. All receptors derive from a woman in her thirties or forties with COVID-19, enrolled during active disease.

The chain carries TRBV29-1 and TRBJ2-7, with TRBD2 matching over 9 bases. Germline CDR1 SQVTM, CDR2 ANQGSEA. The CDR3 covers 13 residues. The V gene end was trimmed by 7 bases and the J gene end by 4 bases; junction bases not matched to a gene: 8. The CDR3 nucleotides are TGCAGCGGATCGTCTAGCGGGATTTACGAGCAGTACTTC. Its translation is CSGSSSGIYEQYF.

The chain joins TRBV19 to TRBJ2-7, with D maybe TRBD1 (6 bases). This CDR3 comprises 14 residues. Deletions cut 3 bases from V and 2 bases from J, with 11 bases between. Germline assignment: CDR1 LNHDA and CDR2 SQIVND (reference sequence). The chain's CDR3 is CASSISGVAYEQYF. CDR3 DNA sequence: TGTGCCAGTAGTATTTCAGGGGTGGCCTACGAGCAGTACTTC.

V and J are TRBV4-3 and TRBJ1-1, with 7 bases identical to TRBD1. Unmatched junction bases numbered 2, after V lost 1 base and J lost 3 bases. Germline CDR1 is LGHNA and CDR2 is YSLEER. This CDR3 is built from 14 residues. For the CDR3, the DNA is TGCGCCAGCAGCCAAGCAGGGGGAGACACTGAAGCTTTCTTT. It encodes CASSQAGGDTEAFF.

The V call is TRBV28, the J call TRBJ1-2, with TRBD1 matching over 12 bases. The CDR3 totals 15 residues. Trimming removed 4 bases from V and 6 bases from J; junction bases left unmatched: 6. Germline CDR1 is MDHEN and CDR2 is SYDVKM. CDR3 loop: CASSSPGQGANGYTF. In DNA form, the CDR3 reads TGTGCCAGCAGTTCTCCGGGACAGGGGGCTAATGGCTACACCTTC.

V usage is TRBV5-1 and J usage is TRBJ1-4, with 9 bases matching TRBD1. Germline values: CDR1 SGHRS, CDR2 YFSETQ. J gave up 8 bases and V 0 bases, and 5 bases lay outside the gene matches. This CDR3 contains 15 residues. This chain's CDR3 is CASSLGDREGEKLFF. In nucleotides, the CDR3 is TGCGCCAGCAGCTTGGGGGACAGGGAGGGAGAAAAACTGTTTTTT.

The V call is TRBV4-3, the J call TRBJ1-6, with TRBD1 as a possible D gene (6 bases). This CDR3 is 14 amino acids long. Germline assignment: CDR1 LGHNA and CDR2 YSLEER. V was trimmed by 6 bases and J by 6 bases, leaving 12 bases between them. In nucleotides, the CDR3 is TGCGCCAGCAGGGGGGGGCGCGGTAATTCACCCCTCCACTTT. Its translation is CASRGGRGNSPLHF.

The table lists this clone with a count of one. The chain uses TRBV29-1 and TRBJ2-1, with D possibly being TRBD2 (5 bases). V lost 4 bases and J lost 0, with 7 bases in between. CDR1 and CDR2 (germline): SQVTM, ANQGSEA. The CDR3 is made up of 13 amino acids. The CDR3 protein is CSVASSSYNEQFF. The CDR3 region has the DNA TGCAGCGTTGCTAGCAGCTCCTACAATGAGCAGTTCTTC.

The chain recombines TRBV28 with TRBJ2-7; D not certain. V was clipped by 7 bases and J by 2 bases, with 15 bases between them. Germline V lookup: CDR1 MDHEN, CDR2 SYDVKM. The CDR3 covers 14 residues. CDR3 in amino acids: CASMLSARAYEQYF. The CDR3 DNA follows: TGTGCCAGCATGTTGTCAGCTCGGGCCTACGAGCAGTACTTC.

This sequence joins TRBV19 and TRBJ1-5; D call uncertain. Trimming cost V 9 bases and J 2 bases, with 14 bases left between them. The CDR3 sequence is 14 residues long. Per the germline V gene, CDR1 is LNHDA and CDR2 is SQIVND (reference sequence). CDR3 residues: CASRGYLGNQPQHF. CDR3 coding DNA: TGTGCCAGCCGAGGGTACTTGGGCAATCAGCCCCAGCATTTT.

The rearrangement uses TRBV7-9 and TRBJ2-1; 10 nucleotides agree with TRBD1. This CDR3 has 17 amino acids. Germline CDR1 and CDR2: SEHNR and FQNEAQ (reference sequence). J gave up 8 bases and V 5 bases, and 15 bases lay outside the gene matches. The CDR3 here is CASSRGPGQGSRDEQFF. CDR3 DNA sequence: TGTGCCAGCAGCCGGGGGCCGGGACAGGGGAGCCGCGATGAGCAGTTCTTC.

The chain recombines TRBV11-2 with TRBJ2-5; 7 nucleotides align to TRBD1. Germline-derived CDR1 and CDR2 are SGHAT and FQNNGV. After removal of 6 bases from V and 5 bases from J, the junction contained 6 bases not matched to a gene. The CDR3 contains 13 residues. CDR3 in DNA: TGTGCCAGCAGACAGGGGTTCGGGGAGACCCAGTACTTC. Protein: CASRQGFGETQYF.

This chain connects TRBV5-1 to TRBJ2-6; 7 bases match TRBD1. The CDR3 spans 18 residues. Germline V gene sequence: CDR1 SGHRS, CDR2 YFSETQ. V gave up 0 bases and J gave up 4 bases; unmatched junction bases: 10. The CDR3 region is CASSLVVGGGSGANVLTF. The CDR3 DNA reads TGCGCCAGCAGCTTGGTGGTAGGGGGCGGATCAGGGGCCAACGTCCTGACTTTC. The full variable domain, rest sourced from reference TRBV5-1 and TRBJ2-6, is KAGVTQTPRYLIKTRGQQVTLSCSPISGHRSVSWYQQTPGQGLQFLFEYFSETQRNKGNFPGRFSGRQFSNSRSEMNVSTLELGDSALYLCASSLVVGGGSGANVLTFGAGSRLTVL.

The rearrangement uses TRBV18 and TRBJ1-6; TRBD1 matches at 10 bases. J was trimmed by 6 bases and V by 5 bases; bases with no gene match: 4. This CDR3 is built from 15 residues. In germline, CDR1 is KGHSH, CDR2 LQKENI. CDR3 DNA sequence: TGTGCCAGCTCAACAGGGACAGGGGTTAATTCACCCCTCCACTTT. Its translation is CASSTGTGVNSPLHF.